Shown below are 22 T cell receptor beta chains from a single sample sequenced in a study of cytomegalovirus exposure and HLA in healthy donors (dated by TCRdb to about 2017). Library preparation used the immunoSEQ multiplex PCR assay. For the multiplex PCR, a mixture combining 60 forward primers for TCR Vbeta segments and 13 reverse primers for TCR Jbeta segments was used. The immuneACCESS repertoire file appears here via TCRdb, limited to in-frame rearrangements. These files lack a portion of the clones; in checked studies, under half of the deficit traces to unresolved V genes, and the cause of the others is not known. For this sample the table gives under 200,000 clones, of which roughly 80% were detected only once. Of the sample, more than 7% is held by the ten largest clones. The sequenced sample consisted of PBMCs. All receptors derive from a male donor in good health and CMV-seropositive.

This clone has just a few counts. The V gene is TRBV19, the J gene TRBJ1-2; perhaps TRBD1 as D (5 bases). The germline V and J ends were trimmed by 8 bases and 6 bases, with 10 bases remaining between them. Per the germline V gene, CDR1 is LNHDA and CDR2 is SQIVND (reference sequence). This CDR3 is built from 11 residues. CDR3 amino acids: CASRSGNGYTF. The DNA of the CDR3 is TGTGCCAGTCGGTCAGGGAATGGCTACACCTTC.

The rearrangement joins TRBV7-2 to TRBJ1-1; a possible D gene is TRBD1 (5 bases). CDR1 is SGHTA, CDR2 FQGNSA, per germline. The CDR3 is 13 amino acids. Trimming took off 4 bases at V and 1 base at J, with 7 bases between the two ends. This CDR3 is CASSSDRNTEAFF. DNA of the CDR3: TGTGCCAGCAGCTCCGACAGGAACACTGAAGCTTTCTTT.

The genes are TRBV27 and TRBJ1-2; possible D gene TRBD1, 6 bases. The germline gives CDR1 MNHEY, CDR2 SMNVEV (reference sequence). The germline V and J ends were trimmed by 0 bases and 2 bases, with 10 bases remaining between them. The CDR3 is 15 residues long. CDR3: CASSLSRGRNYGYTF. DNA for the CDR3: TGTGCCAGCAGTTTATCCAGGGGCAGAAACTATGGCTACACCTTC.

V and J are TRBV4-3 and TRBJ1-2, with 11 bases that match TRBD1. Trimming removed 3 bases from V and 7 bases from J; junction bases left unmatched: 7. The CDR3 sequence is 15 residues long. Germline assignment: CDR1 LGHNA and CDR2 YSLEER. CDR3 amino acids: CASSHRTGGLAGYTF. The CDR3 bases are TGCGCCAGCAGCCACCGGACAGGGGGCTTAGCTGGCTACACCTTC.

The chain uses TRBV29-1 and TRBJ2-5; TRBD2 matches 8 bases. The CDR3 has 14 residues. V was pared by 6 bases and J by 5 bases, with 11 bases of the junction left unmatched. Germline V lookup: CDR1 SQVTM, CDR2 ANQGSEA. CDR3 loop: CSVAGASGPETQYF. Written as DNA, the CDR3 is TGCAGCGTCGCGGGGGCTAGCGGGCCCGAGACCCAGTACTTC. The complete variable domain, with remaining parts taken from reference TRBV29-1 and TRBJ2-5, reads SAVISQKPSRDICQRGTSLTIQCQVDSQVTMMFWYRQQPGQSLTLIATANQGSEATYESGFVIDKFPISRPNLTFSTLTVSNMSPEDSSIYLCSVAGASGPETQYFGPGTRLLVL.

This clone was detected only once. The chain employs TRBV27 and TRBJ2-2; 9 nucleotides match TRBD1. This CDR3 comprises 15 residues. Germline values: CDR1 MNHEY, CDR2 SMNVEV (reference sequence). With 6 bases clipped from V and 5 bases from J, the junction kept 7 bases outside the gene matches. The CDR3 here is CASSGTGRNTGELFF. CDR3 nucleotide sequence: TGTGCCAGCAGCGGGACAGGGCGGAATACCGGGGAGCTGTTTTTT.

V usage is TRBV6-4 and J usage is TRBJ1-4; D is undetermined. CDR1 and CDR2 (germline): MRHNA, SNTAGT. This CDR3 has 14 residues. Trimming left V 6 bases short and J 7 bases short, with 15 bases between. CDR3 protein: CASSEDSGREKLFF. DNA for the CDR3: TGTGCCAGCAGCGAGGACTCTGGGCGTGAAAAACTGTTTTTT.

This chain connects TRBV7-9 to TRBJ2-6; D remains ambiguous. Germline V lookup: CDR1 SEHNR, CDR2 FQNEAQ (reference sequence). The CDR3 is 16 residues long. The V gene lost 1 base and the J gene lost 4 bases, with 11 bases spanning the gap. In nucleotides, the CDR3 is TGTGCCAGCAGCTTAGATCTTTGGCCCGGGGCCAACGTCCTGACTTTC. This codes for CASSLDLWPGANVLTF. Drawing the rest from reference TRBV7-9 and TRBJ2-6, the complete variable domain is DTGVSQNPRHKITKRGQNVTFRCDPISEHNRLYWYRQTLGQGPEFLTYFQNEAQLEKSRLLSDRFSAERPKGSFSTLEIQRTEQGDSAMYLCASSLDLWPGANVLTFGAGSRLTVL.

V gene TRBV4-1 combines with J gene TRBJ1-2; D is unclear. Trimming took off 1 base at V and 4 bases at J, with 10 bases between the two ends. CDR3 length equals 14 residues. CDR1 MGHRA and CDR2 YSYEKL come from the germline V gene. The CDR3 bases are TGCGCCAGCAGCCAAGGCAGTGAGGTCTATGGCTACACCTTC. Protein sequence: CASSQGSEVYGYTF.

This rearrangement joins TRBV10-2 to TRBJ2-2; D is ambiguous. With 3 bases removed from V and 4 bases from J, the gap between germline ends came to 9 bases. This CDR3 region has 14 residues. Germline CDR1 is WSHSY and CDR2 is SAAADI. The CDR3 DNA follows: TGCGCCAGCAGTGAAAAGCCAACCACCGGGGAGCTGTTTTTT. It is translated as CASSEKPTTGELFF.

Of note for this clone: Other DNA sequences of this sample code for an identical CDR3. The V call is TRBV4-3, the J call TRBJ2-7; 10 positions agree with TRBD1. The CDR3 length is 15 residues. J gave up 4 bases and V 1 base, and 4 bases lay outside the gene matches. Germline CDR1 and CDR2: LGHNA and YSLEER. In DNA, the CDR3 is TGCGCCAGCAGCCAAGGAGACAGGGGGCGGTACGAGCAGTACTTC. This gives the protein CASSQGDRGRYEQYF.

This clone appeared a single time. The chain recombines TRBV18 with TRBJ2-5; D may be TRBD1 (5 bases). With 4 bases removed from V and 4 bases from J, the gap between germline ends came to 13 bases. The CDR3 is 14 amino acids. Germline V CDR1 and CDR2: KGHSH, LQKENI. DNA of the CDR3: TGTGCCAGCTCACGTGTCAGGGTAGGAGAGACCCAGTACTTC. Its translation: CASSRVRVGETQYF.

The chain uses TRBV23-1 and TRBJ1-5; a weak D match, TRBD1 (5 bases). TRBV23-1 is an open reading frame, and its role is uncertain. Deletions cut 3 bases from V and 0 bases from J, with 6 bases between. The CDR3 totals 14 residues. The CDR3 DNA follows: TGCGCCAGCAGTCACCAGGGTAGCAATCAGCCCCAGCATTTT. Translated, it gives CASSHQGSNQPQHF.

The CDR3 protein is CASSPTSGRADTQYF. The CDR3 DNA sequence: TGTGCCAGCAGCCCGACTAGCGGGAGGGCAGATACGCAGTATTTT. The chain uses TRBV7-7 and TRBJ2-3; 14 nucleotides align to TRBD2. This CDR3 region has 15 residues. Trimming cost V 5 bases and J 4 bases; bases outside gene matches: 2. Germline assignment: CDR1 SSHAT and CDR2 FNYEAQ (reference sequence). Together with reference TRBV7-7 and TRBJ2-3, the CDR3 gives the full variable domain: GAGVSQSPRYKVTKRGQDVTLRCDPISSHATLYWYQQALGQGPEFLTYFNYEAQPDKSGLPSDRFSAERPEGSISTLTIQRTEQRDSAMYRCASSPTSGRADTQYFGPGTRLTVL.

The chain uses TRBV5-1 and TRBJ1-5; D may be TRBD1 (5 bases). Germline CDR1 and CDR2: SGHRS and YFSETQ. Deletions cut 0 bases from V and 6 bases from J, with 13 bases between. The CDR3 covers 15 residues. The CDR3 DNA reads TGCGCCAGCAGCTTGGATACAGGTAGTGGTCAGCCCCAGCATTTT. Residues: CASSLDTGSGQPQHF.

This chain joins TRBV4-3 and TRBJ1-6; no reliable D call. Between the trimmed V and J ends, which lost 0 bases and 7 bases, there was a span of 10 bases. CDR1 is LGHNA and CDR2 is YSLEER in the germline V gene. The length of the CDR3 is 15 residues. The DNA of the CDR3 is TGCGCCAGCAGCCAAGAATCTGGGAGGAATTCACCCCTCCACTTT. This codes for CASSQESGRNSPLHF.

The rearrangement links TRBV5-1 to TRBJ1-1, with TRBD1 identical over 7 bases. Germline V CDR1 and CDR2: SGHRS, YFSETQ. The CDR3 extends over 15 amino acids. The V segment lost 0 bases and the J segment 1 base; nucleotides outside the gene matches: 3. The CDR3 region is CASSLVWTGNTEAFF. In nucleotides, the CDR3 is TGCGCCAGCAGCTTGGTTTGGACAGGGAACACTGAAGCTTTCTTT.

The chain recombines TRBV13 with TRBJ1-1, with a tentative D call TRBD1 (5 bases). From germline, CDR1 is PRHDT and CDR2 FYEKMQ (reference sequence). The CDR3 loop spans 13 amino acids. Trimming shortened V by 6 bases and J by 1 base, and 9 bases separated the two germline ends. The CDR3 loop is CASRPTGNTEAFF. The CDR3 nucleotides are TGTGCCAGCAGACCTACAGGGAACACTGAAGCTTTCTTT.

The genes are TRBV7-9 and TRBJ1-2, with TRBD1 identical over 7 bases. The CDR3 is 17 amino acids. Germline CDR1 reads SEHNR; CDR2 reads FQNEAQ (reference sequence). Trimming removed 3 bases from V and 4 bases from J; junction bases left unmatched: 14. The CDR3 reads CASSFGQAEGIIYGYTF. CDR3 nucleotide sequence: TGTGCCAGCAGCTTTGGACAGGCGGAGGGGATTATCTATGGCTACACCTTC.

The chain couples TRBV25-1 to TRBJ1-3, with D unresolved. The germline V gene encodes CDR1 MGHDK and CDR2 SYGVNS. Trimming shortened V by 5 bases and J by 3 bases, and 5 bases separated the two germline ends. The CDR3 contains 12 residues. The CDR3 is CASSILGNTIYF. The CDR3 DNA reads as TGTGCCAGCAGTATCCTTGGAAACACCATATATTTT.

V and J are TRBV6-5 and TRBJ1-1, with 8 bases identical to TRBD1. Trimming took 4 bases from V and 5 from J; bases not matched to a gene: 6. Per the germline V gene, CDR1 is MNHEY and CDR2 is SVGAGI. This CDR3 comprises 14 residues. The CDR3 spells CASSSRGPVTEAFF. The CDR3 DNA is TGTGCCAGCAGTTCCAGGGGGCCGGTTACTGAAGCTTTCTTT.

The chain has TRBV5-4 and TRBJ1-1; TRBD1 matches 7 bases. The junction had 9 bases not matched to a gene; V was cut back by 7 bases and J by 3 bases. In germline, CDR1 is SGHNT, CDR2 YYREEE (reference sequence). The CDR3 has 14 amino acids. As DNA, the CDR3 is TGTGCCAGCCACGAGACAGGGCGCGACACTGAAGCTTTCTTT. Protein sequence: CASHETGRDTEAFF.